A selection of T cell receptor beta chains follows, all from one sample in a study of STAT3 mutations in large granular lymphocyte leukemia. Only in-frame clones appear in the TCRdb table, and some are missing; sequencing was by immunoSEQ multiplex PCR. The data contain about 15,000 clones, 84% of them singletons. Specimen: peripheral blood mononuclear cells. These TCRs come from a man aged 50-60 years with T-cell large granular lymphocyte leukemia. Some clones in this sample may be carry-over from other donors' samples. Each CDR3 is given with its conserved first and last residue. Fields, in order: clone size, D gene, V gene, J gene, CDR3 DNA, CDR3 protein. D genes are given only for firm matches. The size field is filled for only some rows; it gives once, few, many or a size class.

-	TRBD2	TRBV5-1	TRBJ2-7	TGCGCCAGCAGCTTGGCATTAGCGGGGGGTAACGAGCAGTACTTC	CASSLALAGGNEQYF
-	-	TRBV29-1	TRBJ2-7	TGCAGCGTTCAGACCATAAGCTCCTACGAGCAGTACTTC	CSVQTISSYEQYF
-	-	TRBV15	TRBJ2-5	TGTGCCACCAGCAGTAGGGACGGAGATATAGAGACCCAGTACTTC	CATSSRDGDIETQYF
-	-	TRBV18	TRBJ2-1	TGTGCCAGCTCACCACTGCAGGGAGCAGGCAATGAGCAGTTCTTC	CASSPLQGAGNEQFF
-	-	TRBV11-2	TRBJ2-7	TGTGCCAGCAGCTTAGCCGTGCTCGAGCAGTACTTC	CASSLAVLEQYF
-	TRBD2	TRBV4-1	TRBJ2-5	TGCGCCAGCAGCCAAGATATCCGGGGGAGGGAAGAAGAGACCCAGTACTTC	CASSQDIRGREEETQYF
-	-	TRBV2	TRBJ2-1	TGTGCCAGCAGTGACAAGAGACGAACGAGGCCCAATGAGCAGTTCTTC	CASSDKRRTRPNEQFF
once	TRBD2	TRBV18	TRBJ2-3	TGTGCCAGCTCACCACCTGGGAGCGGGGGAAGCACAGATACGCAGTATTTT	CASSPPGSGGSTDTQYF
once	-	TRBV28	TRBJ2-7	TGTGCCAGCAGTTCGCGACCGGAGCAGTACTTC	CASSSRPEQYF
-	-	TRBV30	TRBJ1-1	TGTGCCTGGAGTGTACTTTCTCGACAGTTGAACACTGAAGCTTTCTTT	CAWSVLSRQLNTEAFF
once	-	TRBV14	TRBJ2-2	TGTGCCAGCAGCCAACGAGGGAACACCGGGGAGCTGTTTTTT	CASSQRGNTGELFF
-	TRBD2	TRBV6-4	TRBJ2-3	TGTGCCAGCAGTGGCGGGGGGGCCACAGATACGCAGTATTTT	CASSGGGATDTQYF
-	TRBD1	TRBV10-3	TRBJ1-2	TGTGCCATCAGTGCCGGGACAGGGGGATCCTATGGCTACACCTTC	CAISAGTGGSYGYTF
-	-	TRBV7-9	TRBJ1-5	TGTGCCAGCTCCGGGATTGACAATCAGCCCCAGCATTTT	CASSGIDNQPQHF
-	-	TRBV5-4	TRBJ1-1	TGTGCCAGCAGCTTGGCCCGGGGGAACACTGAAGCTTTCTTT	CASSLARGNTEAFF
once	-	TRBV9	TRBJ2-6	TGTGCCAGCAGCCCTAGCTCTGGGGCCAACGTCCTGACTTTC	CASSPSSGANVLTF
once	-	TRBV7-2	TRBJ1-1	TGTGCCAGCAGCTTAGCGGAGGGAAACACTGAAGCTTTCTTT	CASSLAEGNTEAFF
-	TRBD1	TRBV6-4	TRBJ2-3	TGTGCCAGCAGTGACTCACAGGGGGCAGATACGCAGTATTTT	CASSDSQGADTQYF
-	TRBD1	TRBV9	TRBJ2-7	TGTGCCAGCAGCGCGACCGGGACAGGGGTTTACGAGCAGTACTTC	CASSATGTGVYEQYF
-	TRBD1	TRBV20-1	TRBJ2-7	TGCAGTGGGGGACAGAGCTACGAGCAGTACTTC	CSGGQSYEQYF
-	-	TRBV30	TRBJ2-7	TGTGCCTGGGGGGCCGCCAGCTACGAGCAGTACTTC	CAWGAASYEQYF
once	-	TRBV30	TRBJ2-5	TGTGCCTGGAGTGTGTCCCCAGGGGCGAAGACCCAGTACTTC	CAWSVSPGAKTQYF
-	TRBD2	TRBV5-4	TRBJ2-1	TGTGCCAGCAGCACGGGACTAGCGGGAGGCGGGGATGAGCAGTTCTTC	CASSTGLAGGGDEQFF
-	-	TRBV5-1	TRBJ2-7	TGCGCCAGCAGCGCAGGTCCCAGCTCCTACGAGCAGTACTTC	CASSAGPSSYEQYF
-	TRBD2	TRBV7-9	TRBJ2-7	TGTGCCAGCAGCTCCGGGGGGGGTTCCTACGAGCAGTACTTC	CASSSGGGSYEQYF